The present entry profiles one TCR beta chain with its context. The junction does not match germline at one end; this may be a read error. The entry originates in a study of T cell changes during pregnancy in multiple sclerosis. Profiled with immunoSEQ multiplex PCR; TCRdb holds only in-frame clones, not every one. This table has 50,000 or so clones, about 90% appearing once. The germline V gene has CDR1 LGHNT and CDR2 FRNRAP. This CDR3 has 17 residues. This chain connects TRBV12-5 to TRBJ2-5; perhaps TRBD2 as D (5 bases). This material consisted of CD4+ T cells from peripheral blood mononuclear cells, taken after pregnancy. The TCR originated in a female donor in good health, enrolled as a control in a pregnancy study. The CDR3 loop reads CASGLGMDGGHQETQYF. The CDR3 DNA is TGTGCTAGTGGATTGGGAATGGACGGAGGCCACCAAGAGACCCAGTACTTC.